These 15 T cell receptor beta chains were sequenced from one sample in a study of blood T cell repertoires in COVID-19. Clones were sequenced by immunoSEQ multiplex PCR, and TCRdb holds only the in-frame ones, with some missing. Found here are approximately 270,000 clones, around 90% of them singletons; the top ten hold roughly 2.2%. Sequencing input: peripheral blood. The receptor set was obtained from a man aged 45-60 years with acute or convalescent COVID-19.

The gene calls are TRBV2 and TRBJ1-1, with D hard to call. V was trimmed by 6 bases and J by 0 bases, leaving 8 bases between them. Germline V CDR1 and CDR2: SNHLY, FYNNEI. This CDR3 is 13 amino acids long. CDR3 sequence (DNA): TGTGCCAGCAGGGAAATAATGAACACTGAAGCTTTCTTT. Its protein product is CASREIMNTEAFF. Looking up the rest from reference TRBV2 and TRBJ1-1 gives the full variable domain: EPEVTQTPSHQVTQMGQEVILRCVPISNHLYFYWYRQILGQKVEFLVSFYNNEISEKSEIFDDQFSVERPDGSNFTLKIRSTKLEDSAMYFCASREIMNTEAFFGQGTRLTVV.

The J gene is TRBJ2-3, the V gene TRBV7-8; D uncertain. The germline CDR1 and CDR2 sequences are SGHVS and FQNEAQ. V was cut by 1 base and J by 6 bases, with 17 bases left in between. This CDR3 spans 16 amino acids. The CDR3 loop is CASSLGRKLKVDTQYF. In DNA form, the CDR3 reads TGTGCCAGCAGCTTAGGGAGAAAACTCAAGGTGGATACGCAGTATTTT.

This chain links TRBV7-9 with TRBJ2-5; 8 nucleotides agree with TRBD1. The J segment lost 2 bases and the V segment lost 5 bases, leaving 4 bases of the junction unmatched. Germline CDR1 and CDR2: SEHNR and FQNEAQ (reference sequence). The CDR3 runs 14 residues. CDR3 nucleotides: TGTGCCAGCAGCAACACAGGGGGGCAAGAGACCCAGTACTTC. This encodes CASSNTGGQETQYF.

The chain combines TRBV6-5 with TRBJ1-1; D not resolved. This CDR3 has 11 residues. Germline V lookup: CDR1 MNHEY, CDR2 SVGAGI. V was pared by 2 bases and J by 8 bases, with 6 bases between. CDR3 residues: CASSYGQEAFF. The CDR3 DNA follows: TGTGCCAGCAGTTACGGGCAGGAAGCTTTCTTT.

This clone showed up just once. CDR3 coding DNA: TGTGCCAGCTCACCCGAGACAGGGACTAACTATGGCTACACCTTC. It is translated as CASSPETGTNYGYTF. The V and J genes are TRBV18 and TRBJ1-2; 7 bases align to TRBD1. The CDR3 covers 15 residues. The germline CDR1 and CDR2 sequences are KGHSH and LQKENI. After removal of 3 bases from V and 0 bases from J, the junction contained 4 bases not matched to a gene.

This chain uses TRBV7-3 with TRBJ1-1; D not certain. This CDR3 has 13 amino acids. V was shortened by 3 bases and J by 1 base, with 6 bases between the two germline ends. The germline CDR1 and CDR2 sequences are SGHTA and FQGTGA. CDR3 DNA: TGTGCCAGCAGCTTCAGTACGAACACTGAAGCTTTCTTT. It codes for CASSFSTNTEAFF.

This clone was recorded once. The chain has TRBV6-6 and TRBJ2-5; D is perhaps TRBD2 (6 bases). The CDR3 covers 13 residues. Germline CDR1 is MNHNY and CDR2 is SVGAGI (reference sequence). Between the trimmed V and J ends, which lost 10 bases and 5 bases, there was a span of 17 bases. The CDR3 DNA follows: TGTGCCACGGGGGATGGGATTGGGGAGACCCAGTACTTC. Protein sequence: CATGDGIGETQYF.

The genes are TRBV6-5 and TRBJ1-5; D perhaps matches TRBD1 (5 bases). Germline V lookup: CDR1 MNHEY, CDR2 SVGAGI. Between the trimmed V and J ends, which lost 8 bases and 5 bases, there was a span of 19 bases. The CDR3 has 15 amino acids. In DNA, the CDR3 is TGTGCCAGCGATCTAGGGGCAGGGTTGGATCAGCCCCAGCATTTT. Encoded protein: CASDLGAGLDQPQHF.

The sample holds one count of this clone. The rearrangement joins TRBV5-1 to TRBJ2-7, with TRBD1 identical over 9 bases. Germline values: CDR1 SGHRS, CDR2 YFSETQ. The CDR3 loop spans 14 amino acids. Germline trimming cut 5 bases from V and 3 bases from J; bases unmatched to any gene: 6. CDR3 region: CASSLTTGGYEQYF. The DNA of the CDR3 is TGCGCCAGCAGTTTGACGACAGGGGGCTACGAGCAGTACTTC.

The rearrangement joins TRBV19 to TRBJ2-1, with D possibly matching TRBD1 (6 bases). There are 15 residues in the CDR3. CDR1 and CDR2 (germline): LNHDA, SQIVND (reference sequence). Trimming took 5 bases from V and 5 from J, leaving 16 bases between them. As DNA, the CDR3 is TGTGCCAGTAGTCCCAGGGGCCTTCAGGACAATGAGCAGTTCTTC. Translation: CASSPRGLQDNEQFF. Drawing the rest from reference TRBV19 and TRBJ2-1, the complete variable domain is DGGITQSPKYLFRKEGQNVTLSCEQNLNHDAMYWYRQDPGQGLRLIYYSQIVNDFQKGDIAEGYSVSREKKESFPLTVTSAQKNPTAFYLCASSPRGLQDNEQFFGPGTRLTVL.

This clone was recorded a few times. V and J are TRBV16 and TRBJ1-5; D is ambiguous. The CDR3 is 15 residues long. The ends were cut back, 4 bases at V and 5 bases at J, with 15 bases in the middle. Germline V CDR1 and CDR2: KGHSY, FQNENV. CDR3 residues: CASSLPPFGDQPQHF. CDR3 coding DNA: TGTGCCAGCAGCCTACCCCCCTTCGGGGATCAGCCCCAGCATTTT.

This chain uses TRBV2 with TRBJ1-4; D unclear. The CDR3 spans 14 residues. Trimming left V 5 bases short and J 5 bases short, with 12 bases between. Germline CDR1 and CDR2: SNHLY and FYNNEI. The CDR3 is CASSLEAGNEKLFF. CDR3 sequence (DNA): TGTGCCAGCAGTTTGGAGGCGGGGAATGAAAAACTGTTTTTT.

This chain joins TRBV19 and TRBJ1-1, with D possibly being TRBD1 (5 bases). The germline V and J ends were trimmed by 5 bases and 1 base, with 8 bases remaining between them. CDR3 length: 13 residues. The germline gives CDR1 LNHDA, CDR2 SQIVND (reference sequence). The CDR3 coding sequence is TGTGCCAGTAGTCGGGGGAAGAACACTGAAGCTTTCTTT. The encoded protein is CASSRGKNTEAFF.

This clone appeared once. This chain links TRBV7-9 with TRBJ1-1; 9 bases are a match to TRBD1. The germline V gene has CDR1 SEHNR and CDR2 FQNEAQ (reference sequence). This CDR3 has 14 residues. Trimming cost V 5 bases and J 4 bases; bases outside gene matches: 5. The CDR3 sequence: CASSPDRGITEAFF. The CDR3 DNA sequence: TGTGCCAGCAGCCCCGACAGGGGGATCACTGAAGCTTTCTTT.

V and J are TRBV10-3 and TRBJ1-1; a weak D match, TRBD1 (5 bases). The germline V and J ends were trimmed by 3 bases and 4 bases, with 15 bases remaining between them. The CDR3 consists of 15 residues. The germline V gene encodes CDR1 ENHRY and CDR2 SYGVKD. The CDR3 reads CAISDPGQGGTEAFF. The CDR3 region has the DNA TGTGCCATCAGTGACCCTGGCCAGGGAGGCACTGAAGCTTTCTTT.